The 22 T cell receptor beta chains in this list originate from one sample, sequenced in a study of blood T cell repertoires in COVID-19. Clones were read by immunoSEQ multiplex PCR, and TCRdb kept only the in-frame ones, dropping some. The sample includes fewer than 250,000 clones, over 75% of them seen just once. The sample consisted of PBMCs or T cells enriched from blood (not recorded which). The receptors were gathered from a woman in her 30s who had been exposed to COVID-19.

For this clone: One end of the junction is discordant with germline, which a read error may explain. V usage is TRBV5-1 and J usage is TRBJ2-1; TRBD2 aligns across 14 bases. Per the germline V gene, CDR1 is SGHRS and CDR2 is YFSETQ. The CDR3 sequence is 16 residues long. Written as DNA, the CDR3 is TGCGCCAGCAGCCCAAGGACTAGCGGGAGGTACAGTGAGCAGTTCTTC. It translates to CASSPRTSGRYSEQFF.

The chain has TRBV3-1 (or the pseudogene TRBV3-2) and TRBJ2-2, with 10 bases lining up with TRBD2. V was clipped by 2 bases and J by 7 bases; unmatched bases: 7. In germline, CDR1 is LGHDT, CDR2 YNNKEL (reference sequence). The CDR3 has 16 residues. The CDR3 protein is CASSQIAGGSIGELFF. Here the CDR3 DNA reads TGTGCCAGCAGCCAAATAGCGGGAGGATCAATCGGGGAGCTGTTTTTT.

The V gene is TRBV5-1, the J gene TRBJ1-3; D not resolved. Per germline, CDR1 SGHRS and CDR2 YFSETQ. Trimming removed 5 bases at V and 2 bases at J, with 17 bases between. CDR3 size: 16 residues. The CDR3 bases are TGCGCCAGCAGGACGGAGGTTGAACTGCCTGGAAACACCATATATTTT. This sequence encodes CASRTEVELPGNTIYF.

This clone is a singleton in its sample. This rearrangement joins TRBV5-1 to TRBJ2-3, with TRBD2 matching 10 bases. Germline trimming cut 4 bases from V and 4 bases from J; bases unmatched to any gene: 6. The CDR3 has 15 residues. In germline, CDR1 is SGHRS, CDR2 YFSETQ. CDR3 DNA: TGCGCCAGCAGCGCCGGGACTAGCGTTCCAGATACGCAGTATTTT. Translating it yields CASSAGTSVPDTQYF.

The chain couples TRBV5-4 to TRBJ2-1, with 16 bases lining up with TRBD2. The CDR3 is 15 amino acids. The V gene end was trimmed by 5 bases and the J gene end by 10 bases; junction bases not matched to a gene: 6. Germline lookup yields CDR1 SGHNT and CDR2 YYREEE (reference sequence). CDR3 residues: CASSQGLAGGQEQFF. CDR3 sequence (DNA): TGTGCCAGCAGTCAGGGACTAGCGGGAGGGCAGGAGCAGTTCTTC.

The chain employs TRBV10-3 and TRBJ2-6; maybe TRBD2 (5 bases). With 2 bases removed from V and 0 bases from J, the gap between germline ends came to 5 bases. This CDR3 is built from 15 residues. Per germline, CDR1 ENHRY and CDR2 SYGVKD. The CDR3 nucleotides read TGTGCCATCAGTGAGGACTACTCTGGGGCCAACGTCCTGACTTTC. Protein sequence: CAISEDYSGANVLTF.

This chain links TRBV11-3 with TRBJ2-7; 8 positions agree with TRBD1. The CDR3 totals 14 residues. With V trimmed by 4 bases and J by 6 bases, 8 bases remained unmatched. Germline V CDR1 and CDR2: SGHNT, YENEEA. The CDR3 is CASSSATGAGEQYF. CDR3 sequence (DNA): TGTGCCAGCAGCTCAGCGACAGGGGCCGGCGAGCAGTACTTC.

The chain combines TRBV4-1 with TRBJ2-7, with D unresolved. CDR1 and CDR2 from the germline V gene are MGHRA and YSYEKL. The CDR3 length is 17 residues. V was shortened by 2 bases and J by 0 bases, with 17 bases between the two germline ends. The CDR3 region is CASSQNLIVSYSYEQYF. The CDR3 DNA reads as TGCGCCAGCAGCCAAAATTTGATTGTGAGCTACTCCTACGAGCAGTACTTC.

The chain carries TRBV4-1 and TRBJ1-2; D uncertain. Trimming removed 4 bases at V and 5 bases at J, with 17 bases between. The CDR3 is 15 amino acids. CDR1 MGHRA and CDR2 YSYEKL come from the germline V gene. CDR3 nucleotide sequence: TGCGCCAGCAGCCTGGATACAGCTACAGCTTATGGCTACACCTTC. It specifies CASSLDTATAYGYTF.

V is TRBV5-1 and J is TRBJ2-3; tentative D call: TRBD2 (5 bases). Trimming took off 0 bases at V and 1 base at J, with 9 bases between the two ends. This CDR3 has 15 residues. CDR1 and CDR2 from the germline V gene are SGHRS and YFSETQ. CDR3 in amino acids: CASSLASWGTDTQYF. CDR3 in DNA: TGCGCCAGCAGCTTGGCTAGCTGGGGCACAGATACGCAGTATTTT.

This clone was observed once. The V gene is TRBV7-9, the J gene TRBJ1-3; D remains ambiguous. Germline-derived CDR1 and CDR2 are SEHNR and FQNEAQ (reference sequence). CDR3 length: 13 amino acids. Trimming removed 1 base from V and 4 bases from J, with 5 bases in between. CDR3 nucleotides: TGTGCCAGCAGCTTAGACTTAGGAAACACCATATATTTT. This codes for CASSLDLGNTIYF.

As DNA, the CDR3 is TGCGCCAGCAGTCGTGGACTAGTCGCGAACACCGGGGAGCTGTTTTTT. It yields the protein CASSRGLVANTGELFF. The chain joins TRBV4-1 to TRBJ2-2; 7 bases are a match to TRBD2. Germline V CDR1 and CDR2: MGHRA, YSYEKL. CDR3 length: 16 residues. The V gene end was trimmed by 6 bases and the J gene end by 0 bases; junction bases not matched to a gene: 7.

This rearrangement joins TRBV5-4 to TRBJ2-7, with 7 bases fitting TRBD1. Germline trimming cut 4 bases from V and 3 bases from J; bases unmatched to any gene: 10. Germline CDR1 and CDR2: SGHNT and YYREEE (reference sequence). This CDR3 spans 15 amino acids. The CDR3 region is CASSQGTTGNYEQYF. For the CDR3, the DNA is TGTGCCAGCAGCCAGGGGACGACAGGGAACTACGAGCAGTACTTC.

This clone was observed a few times. V usage is TRBV28 and J usage is TRBJ2-5, with TRBD2 matching over 7 bases. Losses at the gene ends were 3 bases for V and 5 bases for J; bases not matched to a gene: 18. Germline-derived CDR1 and CDR2 are MDHEN and SYDVKM. The CDR3 sequence is 18 residues long. CDR3 sequence reads: CASSFRNQSSGAGETQYF. CDR3 in DNA: TGTGCCAGCAGTTTTAGGAACCAGTCTAGCGGTGCGGGTGAGACCCAGTACTTC. Using reference TRBV28 and TRBJ2-5 for the parts outside the CDR3, the full variable domain is DVKVTQSSRYLVKRTGEKVFLECVQDMDHENMFWYRQDPGLGLRLIYFSYDVKMKEKGDIPEGYSVSREKKERFSLILESASTNQTSMYLCASSFRNQSSGAGETQYFGPGTRLLVL.

The CDR3 is CASSQGGYEQYF. For the CDR3, the DNA is TGTGCCAGCAGCCAAGGGGGATACGAGCAGTACTTC. The chain combines TRBV27 with TRBJ2-7, with D perhaps TRBD1 (6 bases). V gave up 6 bases and J gave up 4 bases, with 10 bases separating them. CDR1 and CDR2 from the germline V gene are MNHEY and SMNVEV (reference sequence). The CDR3 sequence is 12 residues long.

V and J are TRBV29-1 and TRBJ1-1, with D hard to call. The germline V gene encodes CDR1 SQVTM and CDR2 ANQGSEA. The CDR3 runs 10 residues. Trimming removed 7 bases from V and 7 bases from J, with 10 bases in between. The CDR3 loop reads CSAMTDEAFF. Written as DNA, the CDR3 is TGCAGCGCCATGACTGATGAAGCTTTCTTT.

This chain connects TRBV25-1 to TRBJ1-1; D gene uncertain. The CDR3 runs 12 residues. Germline CDR1 reads MGHDK; CDR2 reads SYGVNS. V was trimmed by 4 bases and J by 3 bases, leaving 6 bases between them. The CDR3 here is CASSAADTEAFF. CDR3 DNA sequence: TGTGCCAGCAGTGCGGCGGACACTGAAGCTTTCTTT.

The rearrangement uses TRBV30 and TRBJ1-1; possibly TRBD1 for D (6 bases). V lost 0 bases and J 6 bases, leaving 11 bases between the germline ends. The CDR3 spans 13 residues. CDR1 and CDR2 from the germline V gene are GTSNPN and SVGIG (reference sequence). The chain's CDR3 is CAWSVQGVAEAFF. DNA for the CDR3: TGTGCCTGGAGTGTACAGGGAGTTGCTGAAGCTTTCTTT.

This chain uses TRBV5-5 with TRBJ2-2; 11 bases are shared with TRBD2. CDR3 length equals 15 residues. V shed 2 bases, J shed 6 bases, and the junction held 3 bases outside the gene matches. CDR1 is SGHKS, CDR2 YYEKEE, per germline (reference sequence). In DNA form, the CDR3 reads TGTGCCAGCAGCTTATTAGCGGGAGGGCCCGGGGAGCTGTTTTTT. Amino acids: CASSLLAGGPGELFF.

This rearrangement joins TRBV6-4 to TRBJ1-2, with TRBD1 matching over 10 bases. The CDR3 is made up of 15 amino acids. Trimming cost V 5 bases and J 5 bases; bases outside gene matches: 8. Germline V gene lookup returns CDR1 MRHNA and CDR2 SNTAGT. The CDR3 reads CASSTSGTGVYGYTF. The CDR3 coding sequence is TGTGCCAGCAGTACCTCCGGGACAGGGGTATATGGCTACACCTTC.

A single count supports this clone. The chain combines TRBV5-4 with TRBJ2-2, with 7 bases fitting TRBD1. CDR1 is SGHNT, CDR2 YYREEE, per germline (reference sequence). The CDR3 has 15 residues. Losses at the gene ends were 0 bases for V and 5 bases for J; bases not matched to a gene: 4. CDR3 protein: CASSLATRGTGELFF. Written as DNA, the CDR3 is TGTGCCAGCAGCTTGGCCACCAGGGGGACCGGGGAGCTGTTTTTT.

This clone has only one observation. This chain links TRBV7-9 with TRBJ1-1; D unresolved. The germline V gene encodes CDR1 SEHNR and CDR2 FQNEAQ (reference sequence). Deletions cut 2 bases from V and 6 bases from J, with 10 bases between. There are 13 residues in the CDR3. DNA for the CDR3: TGTGCCAGCAGCTTATCGGGTGTAGCTGAAGCTTTCTTT. It encodes CASSLSGVAEAFF. The variable domain in full, completed from reference TRBV7-9 and TRBJ1-1, reads DTGVSQNPRHKITKRGQNVTFRCDPISEHNRLYWYRQTLGQGPEFLTYFQNEAQLEKSRLLSDRFSAERPKGSFSTLEIQRTEQGDSAMYLCASSLSGVAEAFFGQGTRLTVV.